This entry concerns a single TCR beta chain. This sample was included in a study of blood T cell repertoires in COVID-19. At the level of the study: From the United States, Italy and Spain came samples of acute and convalescent COVID-19.

The CDR3 spans 16 residues. The germline CDR1 and CDR2 sequences are SGHTA and FQGNSA. Trimming stripped 5 bases from V and 1 base from J, with 12 bases between. Study processing details: Amplifying reference gene primers gave estimates of nucleated cell counts. TCRdb keeps only in-frame clones here, not all; method: immunoSEQ multiplex PCR. V and J calls and clone size are those listed in that table; D and trimming were worked out from the DNA. Of around 58,000 clones in the sample, approximately 85% were seen once. The material sequenced was peripheral blood. This TCR was sampled from a human donor in a cohort sampled during active COVID-19. The chain recombines TRBV7-2 with TRBJ2-6; D perhaps matches TRBD1 (6 bases). The CDR3 DNA reads as TGTGCCAGCAGCCCCAAGGGGGAGTCTGGGGCCAACGTCCTGACTTTC. Protein: CASSPKGESGANVLTF. Variable domain in full (rest from reference TRBV7-2 and TRBJ2-6): GAGVSQSPSNKVTEKGKDVELRCDPISGHTALYWYRQSLGQGLEFLIYFQGNSAPDKSGLPSDRFSAERTGGSVSTLTIQRTQQEDSAVYLCASSPKGESGANVLTFGAGSRLTVL.